One and the same sample provided the 12 T cell receptor beta chains below, sequenced in a study of T cells in Graves' hyperthyroidism and ophthalmopathy. TCR beta CDR3 regions were amplified from RNA transcripts. Carried out on the TCR CDR3, a first-round RT-PCR used the HTBI primer set. TCRdb re-called the multiplex PCR reads with MiXCR, one entry per CDR3 protein. Of approximately 430,000 distinct CDR3 sequences listed, 15% to 19% are singletons. Material for sequencing was blood. The receptors here all came from a young woman with Graves' hyperthyroidism.

The V and J genes are TRBV7-9 and TRBJ1-2; D possibly corresponds to TRBD1 (5 bases). The germline gives CDR1 SEHNR, CDR2 FQNEAQ (reference sequence). The CDR3 is 14 amino acids. The germline V and J ends were trimmed by 4 bases and 6 bases, with 15 bases remaining between them. The CDR3 DNA reads TGTGCCAGCAGCTCGAGGACACCGACCAATGGCTACACCTTC. It codes for CASSSRTPTNGYTF. The variable domain in full, with the rest retrieved from reference TRBV7-9 and TRBJ1-2, is DTGVSQNPRHKITKRGQNVTFRCDPISEHNRLYWYRQTLGQGPEFLTYFQNEAQLEKSRLLSDRFSAERPKGSFSTLEIQRTEQGDSAMYLCASSSRTPTNGYTFGSGTRLTVV.

This clonotype occurred many times. J is TRBJ2-5 and V is TRBV5-8; 10 positions match TRBD1. Germline values: CDR1 SGHTS, CDR2 YDEGEE. The CDR3 extends over 16 amino acids. With V trimmed by 4 bases and J by 5 bases, 11 bases remained unmatched. CDR3 nucleotides: TGTGCCAGCAGCACCGGGACAGGGGCTGAGGGGGAGACCCAGTACTTC. This gives the protein CASSTGTGAEGETQYF.

This clonotype was observed at least ten times. The V call is TRBV6-1, the J call TRBJ2-7; D not resolved. The length of the CDR3 is 14 residues. The germline V gene encodes CDR1 MNHNS and CDR2 SASEGT. The ends were cut back, 7 bases at V and 0 bases at J, with 13 bases in the middle. This chain's CDR3 is CASKEVGSSYEQYF. For the CDR3, the DNA is TGTGCCAGCAAAGAAGTAGGAAGCTCCTACGAGCAGTACTTC.

This clonotype was picked up a small number of times. This chain uses TRBV5-8 with TRBJ1-3; D is ambiguous. Germline assignment: CDR1 SGHTS and CDR2 YDEGEE. This CDR3 is built from 15 residues. The V end lost 2 bases, the J end lost 0 bases, and 9 bases lay between the germline ends. CDR3 amino acids: CASSFSGFSGNTIYF. The CDR3 DNA reads TGTGCCAGCAGCTTCTCTGGGTTCTCTGGAAACACCATATATTTT.

This clonotype was observed a handful of times. This chain links TRBV11-2 with TRBJ2-7, with TRBD2 identical over 12 bases. The CDR3 consists of 16 residues. The ends lost 2 bases at V and 5 bases at J; junction bases unmatched: 7. Germline CDR1 and CDR2: SGHAT and FQNNGV. Written as DNA, the CDR3 is TGTGCCAGCAGCTTATTGGAGACTAGCGGGAGCCACGAGCAGTACTTC. It is translated as CASSLLETSGSHEQYF.

This clonotype was seen ten or more times. The CDR3 protein is CASSLEIQGRTEAFF. DNA for the CDR3: TGTGCCAGCAGCTTGGAAATCCAGGGTCGGACTGAAGCTTTCTTT. The V and J genes are TRBV7-6 and TRBJ1-1, with D tentatively TRBD1 (5 bases). Per germline, CDR1 SGHVS and CDR2 FNYEAQ. V gave up 3 bases and J gave up 5 bases, with 16 bases separating them. CDR3 size: 15 residues.

This clonotype was found many times. This chain joins TRBV18 and TRBJ2-7, with 9 bases lining up with TRBD1. The CDR3 sequence is 15 residues long. Looked up from germline, CDR1 is KGHSH and CDR2 is LQKENI. Trimming took 5 bases from V and 2 from J; bases not matched to a gene: 7. The CDR3 loop is CASSSRTGVTYEQYF. The CDR3 bases are TGTGCCAGCTCATCGCGGACAGGGGTGACCTACGAGCAGTACTTC.

This chain links TRBV29-1 with TRBJ1-6, with 9 bases identical to TRBD1. The germline V gene has CDR1 SQVTM and CDR2 ANQGSEA. The CDR3 runs 13 residues. V shed 7 bases and J 10 bases; nucleotides not matched to a gene: 8. CDR3 loop: CSAGQGGGSPLHF. DNA of the CDR3: TGCAGCGCGGGACAGGGAGGAGGATCACCCCTCCACTTT.

This clonotype was detected ten times or more. The V and J genes are TRBV11-2 and TRBJ1-1; 9 bases are shared with TRBD1. Losses at the gene ends were 5 bases for V and 10 bases for J; bases not matched to a gene: 8. Germline loops: CDR1 SGHAT, CDR2 FQNNGV. The CDR3 is made up of 13 amino acids. CDR3 in amino acids: CASSLRDRVGAFF. The CDR3 DNA sequence: TGTGCCAGCAGCCTAAGGGACAGGGTTGGAGCTTTCTTT.

This clonotype showed up just a few times. The chain carries TRBV6-1 and TRBJ1-1; D gene unclear. The CDR3 consists of 12 residues. The germline V gene encodes CDR1 MNHNS and CDR2 SASEGT. With 4 bases removed from V and 7 bases from J, the gap between germline ends came to 10 bases. This CDR3 is CASSATRSEAFF. The DNA of the CDR3 is TGTGCCAGCAGTGCGACCCGTAGTGAAGCTTTCTTT.

As to this clonotype: A much more abundant neighbour one base away suggests this may be a read error. The rearrangement links TRBV12-3 or TRBV12-4 to TRBJ1-6; 7 bases line up with TRBD1. This CDR3 comprises 15 residues. This chain's CDR3 is CDSSFETGNNSPLHF. CDR3 nucleotides: TGTGACAGCAGTTTCGAGACAGGGAATAATTCACCCCTCCACTTT.

The table lists this clonotype with many counts. J is TRBJ2-5 and V is TRBV28; D perhaps matches TRBD1 (6 bases). V dropped 4 bases and J dropped 3 bases, with 15 bases sitting between them. Germline loops: CDR1 MDHEN, CDR2 SYDVKM. CDR3 length: 15 amino acids. The CDR3 bases are TGTGCCAGCAGTTCCAGGGGCTGGGTGGAAGAGACCCAGTACTTC. Amino acid sequence: CASSSRGWVEETQYF.